These 21 T cell receptor beta chains share one sample of origin, sequenced in a study of radiotherapy plus CTLA-4 blockade in lung cancer. Produced via immunoSEQ multiplex PCR; TCRdb's table is partial and in-frame only. Of tens of thousands of clones listed, around 84% are singletons. This specimen was peripheral blood, taken from a patient treated with radiotherapy plus ipilimumab. Receptors were obtained from a human donor with non-small cell lung cancer that progressed on radiotherapy plus ipilimumab.

The V gene is TRBV6-5, the J gene TRBJ1-1, with no clear D. V gave up 2 bases and J gave up 0 bases, with 7 bases separating them. The CDR3 totals 14 residues. Per the germline V gene, CDR1 is MNHEY and CDR2 is SVGAGI. The CDR3 spells CASSYRELNTEAFF. The DNA of the CDR3 is TGTGCCAGCAGTTACCGGGAGTTGAACACTGAAGCTTTCTTT.

This chain joins TRBV6-5 and TRBJ2-5, with 9 bases identical to TRBD1. The CDR3 sequence is 16 residues long. The J segment lost 4 bases and the V segment lost 4 bases, leaving 10 bases of the junction unmatched. The V gene's germline CDR1 is MNHEY and CDR2 SVGAGI. In DNA, the CDR3 is TGTGCCAGCAGTTCCCCGGGACAGGGCTGGGGAGAGACCCAGTACTTC. It is translated as CASSSPGQGWGETQYF.

The chain is built from TRBV28 and TRBJ1-2, with D possibly matching TRBD1 (6 bases). The V end lost 8 bases, the J end lost 6 bases, and 13 bases lay between the germline ends. The CDR3 totals 12 residues. Germline values: CDR1 MDHEN, CDR2 SYDVKM. The CDR3: CASHTGNHGYTF. CDR3 nucleotide sequence: TGTGCCAGCCATACAGGGAATCATGGCTACACCTTC.

The V call is TRBV5-1, the J call TRBJ2-3, with TRBD2 identical over 9 bases. From germline, CDR1 is SGHRS and CDR2 YFSETQ. This CDR3 has 14 residues. V was clipped by 7 bases and J by 3 bases; unmatched bases: 6. The CDR3 reads CASGLAGSTDTQYF. In DNA form, the CDR3 reads TGCGCCAGCGGGCTAGCGGGATCTACAGATACGCAGTATTTT.

The gene calls are TRBV28 and TRBJ2-7; D call uncertain. Germline CDR1 is MDHEN and CDR2 is SYDVKM. CDR3 size: 14 residues. The V end was cut by 5 bases, the J end by 7 bases, with 18 bases between. CDR3 nucleotide sequence: TGTGCCAGCAGTCTGCCGGGCCAAGTAAGGGAGCAGTACTTC. Amino acids: CASSLPGQVREQYF.

The V gene is TRBV5-1, the J gene TRBJ2-3, with TRBD1 as a possible D gene (6 bases). CDR3 length: 14 residues. Germline V gene lookup returns CDR1 SGHRS and CDR2 YFSETQ. V lost 0 bases to trimming and J lost 2 bases, with 7 bases between them. In nucleotides, the CDR3 is TGCGCCAGCAGCTTGGGACAGGTCACAGATACGCAGTATTTT. Translating gives CASSLGQVTDTQYF.

The chain has TRBV30 and TRBJ2-1; D is unresolved. CDR1 and CDR2 (germline): GTSNPN, SVGIG (reference sequence). The CDR3 is 11 residues long. V was shortened by 8 bases and J by 4 bases, with 9 bases between the two germline ends. The CDR3 DNA follows: TGTGCCCAAGGTCGGTACAATGAGCAGTTCTTC. Amino acids: CAQGRYNEQFF.

The V call is TRBV30, the J call TRBJ1-4; possible D gene TRBD1, 5 bases. V lost 2 bases to trimming and J lost 8 bases, with 12 bases between them. CDR1 is GTSNPN and CDR2 is SVGIG in the germline V gene (reference sequence). This CDR3 spans 13 amino acids. CDR3 sequence (DNA): TGTGCCTGGAGTTACCAGGGAGGAGAAAAACTGTTTTTT. It specifies CAWSYQGGEKLFF.

The rearrangement uses TRBV2 and TRBJ2-3, with D possibly being TRBD2 (6 bases). With 7 bases removed from V and 3 bases from J, the gap between germline ends came to 11 bases. The CDR3 runs to 13 residues. Per germline, CDR1 SNHLY and CDR2 FYNNEI. CDR3 coding DNA: TGTGCCAGCATGCGGGGTATGACAGATACGCAGTATTTT. It translates to CASMRGMTDTQYF.

This chain joins TRBV2 and TRBJ2-1, with 9 bases matching TRBD2. Germline values: CDR1 SNHLY, CDR2 FYNNEI. CDR3 size: 16 residues. The J segment lost 6 bases and the V segment lost 6 bases, leaving 12 bases of the junction unmatched. This chain's CDR3 is CASSSSGNTGGNEQFF. CDR3 coding DNA: TGTGCCAGCAGCTCTAGCGGGAATACGGGGGGCAATGAGCAGTTCTTC.

The CDR3 coding sequence is TGTGCCAGCAGCCCCCATGCGACGGGACTAGCGGTCTACGAGCAGTACTTC. Residues: CASSPHATGLAVYEQYF. The chain is built from TRBV7-2 and TRBJ2-7; 11 bases are a match to TRBD2. Losses at the gene ends were 5 bases for V and 3 bases for J; bases not matched to a gene: 12. The CDR3 is made up of 17 amino acids. CDR1 and CDR2 from the germline V gene are SGHTA and FQGNSA.

This chain uses TRBV30 with TRBJ2-5; 12 nucleotides agree with TRBD2. J gave up 5 bases and V 8 bases, and 9 bases lay outside the gene matches. The CDR3 spans 14 residues. Per the germline V gene, CDR1 is GTSNPN and CDR2 is SVGIG (reference sequence). CDR3 bases: TGTGCCGCGACTAGCGGGAGAGGGGACGAGACCCAGTACTTC. It encodes CAATSGRGDETQYF. Using reference TRBV30 and TRBJ2-5 for the parts outside the CDR3, the full variable domain is SQTIHQWPATLVQPVGSPLSLECTVEGTSNPNLYWYRQAAGRGLQLLFYSVGIGQISSEVPQNLSASRPQDRQFILSSKKLLLSDSGFYLCAATSGRGDETQYFGPGTRLLVL.

The sample holds one count of this clone. Here the CDR3 reads CASSDGTDYGYTF. The CDR3 DNA sequence: TGTGCCAGCAGCGACGGGACTGACTATGGCTACACCTTC. The rearrangement uses TRBV6-7 and TRBJ1-2, with D possibly matching TRBD1 (5 bases). TRBV6-7 is recorded as an ORF, its role being uncertain. CDR3 length: 13 residues. V was clipped by 6 bases and J by 3 bases, with 11 bases between them.

V is TRBV11-2 and J is TRBJ2-4, with 15 bases matching TRBD2. Germline CDR1 SGHAT, CDR2 FQNNGV. CDR3 length: 17 amino acids. V lost 5 bases, J lost 0 bases, and 2 bases stayed unmatched. The CDR3 DNA sequence: TGTGCCAGCAGCGTGGGACTAGCGGGGGGAGCCAAAAACATTCAGTACTTC. Amino acids: CASSVGLAGGAKNIQYF.

V is TRBV19 and J is TRBJ1-5; TRBD1 aligns across 9 bases. Trimming removed 2 bases from V and 1 base from J; junction bases left unmatched: 0. CDR3 size: 15 residues. Germline CDR1 and CDR2: LNHDA and SQIVND (reference sequence). CDR3 amino acids: CASSITGGSNQPQHF. CDR3 in DNA: TGTGCCAGTAGTATAACAGGGGGCAGCAATCAGCCCCAGCATTTT.

The V call is TRBV5-1, the J call TRBJ2-5; D is possibly TRBD2 (6 bases). Germline V lookup: CDR1 SGHRS, CDR2 YFSETQ. V lost 0 bases and J lost 0, with 15 bases in between. The CDR3 has 17 amino acids. CDR3 nucleotide sequence: TGCGCCAGCAGCTTGGCCTCCGGGACGGGGGACCAAGAGACCCAGTACTTC. It codes for CASSLASGTGDQETQYF.

V usage is TRBV29-1 and J usage is TRBJ2-2, with D unclear. The germline CDR1 and CDR2 sequences are SQVTM and ANQGSEA. There are 14 residues in the CDR3. With 4 bases removed from V and 4 bases from J, the gap between germline ends came to 13 bases. CDR3 DNA: TGCAGCGTTGCGGACGTGGTTTCCACCGGGGAGCTGTTTTTT. This gives the protein CSVADVVSTGELFF.

The CDR3 bases are TGTGCCAGCAGAGGGGGCAGTGGCACTGAAGCTTTCTTT. This encodes CASRGGSGTEAFF. This chain connects TRBV28 to TRBJ1-1; 7 bases are a match to TRBD1. The CDR3 runs 13 residues. Germline CDR1 MDHEN, CDR2 SYDVKM. J was trimmed by 4 bases and V by 6 bases; bases with no gene match: 5. The variable domain in full, completed from reference TRBV28 and TRBJ1-1, reads DVKVTQSSRYLVKRTGEKVFLECVQDMDHENMFWYRQDPGLGLRLIYFSYDVKMKEKGDIPEGYSVSREKKERFSLILESASTNQTSMYLCASRGGSGTEAFFGQGTRLTVV.

V and J are TRBV7-6 and TRBJ2-7, with TRBD2 identical over 9 bases. This CDR3 has 16 amino acids. The ends lost 5 bases at V and 1 base at J; junction bases unmatched: 9. Looked up from germline, CDR1 is SGHVS and CDR2 is FNYEAQ. The CDR3 loop is CASSPAALAGSYEQYF. As DNA, the CDR3 is TGTGCCAGCAGCCCCGCTGCCCTAGCGGGATCCTACGAGCAGTACTTC.

The table lists this clone with a count of one. This CDR3 is also generated by other DNA sequences in the sample. V is TRBV4-3 and J is TRBJ1-1; D not resolved. The V end lost 0 bases, the J end lost 8 bases, and 16 bases lay between the germline ends. The CDR3 is made up of 15 amino acids. Per the germline V gene, CDR1 is LGHNA and CDR2 is YSLEER. Written as DNA, the CDR3 is TGCGCCAGCAGCCAAGATTTGGCCCCAGGCTGGGAAGCTTTCTTT. This sequence encodes CASSQDLAPGWEAFF.

The rearrangement joins TRBV18 to TRBJ2-3; no definite D call. Germline assignment: CDR1 KGHSH and CDR2 LQKENI. Trimming shortened V by 4 bases and J by 4 bases, and 3 bases separated the two germline ends. CDR3 length: 11 amino acids. The CDR3, as DNA: TGTGCCAGCTCACGTTCAGATACGCAGTATTTT. This sequence encodes CASSRSDTQYF.